Presented here are 21 T cell receptor beta chains from one specimen sequenced in a study of T cell responses to AZD1222 COVID-19 vaccine. Libraries were prepared by immunoSEQ multiplex PCR; TCRdb keeps only in-frame clonotypes and omits some of them. The sample contains 110,000 or so clones, 82% of which appear only once. Sequencing was performed on peripheral blood, taken on day 0 of AZD1222 vaccination. The receptors here all came from an adult in good health.

The rearrangement links TRBV2 to TRBJ1-5, with D possibly being TRBD1 (6 bases). This CDR3 is built from 14 residues. V was clipped by 6 bases and J by 7 bases, with 16 bases between them. Germline CDR1 reads SNHLY; CDR2 reads FYNNEI. In DNA form, the CDR3 reads TGTGCCAGCAGCAGGGAGCAGGGGAACCAGCCCCAGCATTTT. Amino acids: CASSREQGNQPQHF.

The chain couples TRBV11-1 to TRBJ2-7, with TRBD1 matching 7 bases. The CDR3 is 15 residues long. V lost 4 bases, J lost 6 bases, and 12 bases stayed unmatched. CDR1 SGHAT and CDR2 FQDESV come from the germline V gene (reference sequence). CDR3 nucleotide sequence: TGTGCCAGCAGCTACACTAGGACAGGTGAGGGCGAGCAGTACTTC. Translated: CASSYTRTGEGEQYF.

The V call is TRBV3-1 (or the pseudogene TRBV3-2), the J call TRBJ1-1, with D possibly matching TRBD1 (6 bases). Looked up from germline, CDR1 is LGHDT and CDR2 is YNNKEL (reference sequence). V dropped 4 bases and J dropped 1 base, with 7 bases sitting between them. The CDR3 is 13 amino acids. CDR3 residues: CASSPGQNTEAFF. The CDR3 DNA reads TGTGCCAGCAGCCCGGGACAGAACACTGAAGCTTTCTTT.

The gene calls are TRBV15 and TRBJ1-1, with a weak D call TRBD1 (5 bases). The V end was cut by 4 bases, the J end by 4 bases, with 10 bases between. From germline, CDR1 is LNHNV and CDR2 YYDKDF (reference sequence). This CDR3 comprises 13 residues. CDR3 coding DNA: TGTGCCACCAGCACCAGGGTAGGCACTGAAGCTTTCTTT. This encodes CATSTRVGTEAFF. Supplemented by reference TRBV15 and TRBJ1-1, the full variable domain reads DAMVIQNPRYQVTQFGKPVTLSCSQTLNHNVMYWYQQKSSQAPKLLFHYYDKDFNNEADTPDNFQSRRPNTSFCFLDIRSPGLGDTAMYLCATSTRVGTEAFFGQGTRLTVV.

The V and J genes are TRBV6-2 or TRBV6-3 and TRBJ2-7, with 7 bases that match TRBD1. The CDR3 length is 15 residues. Germline V CDR1 and CDR2: MNHEY, SVGEGT. With V trimmed by 2 bases and J by 3 bases, 7 bases remained unmatched. CDR3 sequence reads: CASSYRYRDSYEQYF. Here the CDR3 DNA reads TGTGCCAGCAGTTACAGGTACAGGGACAGCTACGAGCAGTACTTC.

The gene calls are TRBV6-2 or TRBV6-3 and TRBJ2-7; D remains unclear. V gave up 4 bases and J gave up 9 bases, with 13 bases separating them. This CDR3 is 12 amino acids long. Per the germline V gene, CDR1 is MNHEY and CDR2 is SVGEGT. The CDR3 region has the DNA TGTGCCAGCAGTTCCCGCCCAACGTGGCAGTACTTC. Encoded protein: CASSSRPTWQYF.

Concerning this clone: The junction departs from germline at one end; a sequencing error may be responsible. This rearrangement joins TRBV7-2 to TRBJ1-6; no clear D gene. The CDR3 is 12 amino acids. CDR1 SGHTA and CDR2 FQGNSA come from the germline V gene. The CDR3 DNA is TGTGCCAGCAGCTTAGACGACGGGCCCTACGTCTTT. Translating it yields CASSLDDGPYVF.

The gene calls are TRBV13 and TRBJ2-1, with D maybe TRBD2 (5 bases). The germline V and J ends were trimmed by 1 base and 3 bases, with 10 bases remaining between them. The length of the CDR3 is 15 residues. CDR1 is PRHDT, CDR2 FYEKMQ, per germline (reference sequence). The chain's CDR3 is CASSLDPGSYNEQFF. In DNA form, the CDR3 reads TGTGCCAGCAGCTTAGACCCTGGGAGCTACAATGAGCAGTTCTTC.

Turning to this clone: The same CDR3 is also encoded by other DNA sequences in this sample. The chain uses TRBV5-1 and TRBJ1-2; D is unclear. Germline CDR1 reads SGHRS; CDR2 reads YFSETQ. V was pared by 0 bases and J by 0 bases, with 6 bases between. The CDR3 consists of 14 residues. CDR3 DNA: TGCGCCAGCAGCTTGGAATCACCTAACTATGGCTACACCTTC. The encoded protein is CASSLESPNYGYTF.

The V gene is TRBV7-9, the J gene TRBJ1-2; D call uncertain. Germline V gene lookup returns CDR1 SEHNR and CDR2 FQNEAQ (reference sequence). CDR3 size: 13 residues. The germline V and J ends were trimmed by 4 bases and 2 bases, with 8 bases remaining between them. CDR3 coding DNA: TGTGCCAGCAGCTCCGGACCGAACTATGGCTACACCTTC. Translating it yields CASSSGPNYGYTF.

This rearrangement joins TRBV5-5 to TRBJ1-2; maybe TRBD1 (6 bases). V dropped 3 bases and J dropped 5 bases, with 14 bases sitting between them. Germline-derived CDR1 and CDR2 are SGHKS and YYEKEE (reference sequence). The CDR3 extends over 14 amino acids. CDR3 amino acids: CASSSGALVYGYTF. In nucleotides, the CDR3 is TGTGCCAGCAGCTCAGGGGCTTTGGTGTATGGCTACACCTTC.

The chain joins TRBV28 to TRBJ1-2; D gene uncertain. Germline V gene lookup returns CDR1 MDHEN and CDR2 SYDVKM. Trimming stripped 2 bases from V and 7 bases from J, with 11 bases between. The CDR3 loop spans 13 amino acids. CDR3 sequence (DNA): TGTGCCAGCAGTTTAGTCAAGGGCACTGGCTACACCTTC. It specifies CASSLVKGTGYTF.

The rearrangement uses TRBV12-3 or TRBV12-4 and TRBJ2-1, with D hard to call. There are 11 residues in the CDR3. Deletions cut 3 bases from V and 7 bases from J, with 4 bases between. The CDR3 sequence: CASSFDNEQFF. The CDR3 DNA sequence: TGTGCCAGCAGTTTTGATAATGAGCAGTTCTTC.

The V and J genes are TRBV7-9 and TRBJ1-2; D gene unclear. The germline CDR1 and CDR2 sequences are SEHNR and FQNEAQ (reference sequence). The CDR3 runs 12 residues. Trimming left V 1 base short and J 7 bases short, with 7 bases between. CDR3: CASSLERTGYTF. CDR3 DNA sequence: TGTGCCAGCAGCTTAGAGCGTACTGGCTACACCTTC.

The table lists this clone with a count of one. CDR3 region: CASSIVAGGPQTQYF. The CDR3 coding sequence is TGTGCCAGCAGCATAGTAGCGGGGGGGCCGCAGACCCAGTACTTC. The chain has TRBV5-8 and TRBJ2-5, with TRBD2 matching over 11 bases. The length of the CDR3 is 15 residues. The germline gives CDR1 SGHTS, CDR2 YDEGEE. Germline trimming cut 4 bases from V and 6 bases from J; bases unmatched to any gene: 8. Full variable domain (missing parts from reference TRBV5-8 and TRBJ2-5): EAGVTQSPTHLIKTRGQQATLRCSPISGHTSVYWYQQALGLGLQFLLWYDEGEERNRGNFPPRFSGRQFPNYSSELNVNALELEDSALYLCASSIVAGGPQTQYFGPGTRLLVL.

The chain uses TRBV14 and TRBJ1-1; D is unclear. V lost 2 bases and J 0 bases, leaving 13 bases between the germline ends. Germline lookup yields CDR1 SGHDN and CDR2 FVKESK. The CDR3 spans 16 residues. For the CDR3, the DNA is TGTGCCAGCAGCCAAATCCTTAAAGGTTTGAACACTGAAGCTTTCTTT. This translates into CASSQILKGLNTEAFF.

V usage is TRBV7-9 and J usage is TRBJ2-3; 10 bases are shared with TRBD2. The CDR3 has 15 residues. The junction had 9 bases not matched to a gene; V was cut back by 5 bases and J by 7 bases. CDR1 and CDR2 (germline): SEHNR, FQNEAQ (reference sequence). CDR3 amino acids: CASSPGLADYYTQYF. Written as DNA, the CDR3 is TGTGCCAGCAGCCCCGGACTAGCGGATTATTATACGCAGTATTTT. Drawing the rest from reference TRBV7-9 and TRBJ2-3, the complete variable domain is DTGVSQNPRHKITKRGQNVTFRCDPISEHNRLYWYRQTLGQGPEFLTYFQNEAQLEKSRLLSDRFSAERPKGSFSTLEIQRTEQGDSAMYLCASSPGLADYYTQYFGPGTRLTVL.

DNA for the CDR3: TGTGCCAGCAGCCCCCGGACAGCCAGCACAGATACGCAGTATTTT. Translated: CASSPRTASTDTQYF. The rearrangement links TRBV9 to TRBJ2-3, with a weak D call TRBD1 (6 bases). The CDR3 totals 15 residues. The germline V gene encodes CDR1 SGDLS and CDR2 YYNGEE. The V end lost 4 bases, the J end lost 0 bases, and 12 bases lay between the germline ends.

This clone was seen more than once but under ten times. The chain uses TRBV4-2 and TRBJ1-4, with D perhaps matching TRBD1 (6 bases). CDR1 and CDR2 (germline): LGHNA, YNFKEQ. This CDR3 has 15 residues. The ends were cut back, 5 bases at V and 7 bases at J, with 17 bases in the middle. CDR3 sequence (DNA): TGTGCCAGCAGCGCGAGGGAGGGGGACATTGAAAAACTGTTTTTT. Residues: CASSAREGDIEKLFF.

This chain connects TRBV7-9 to TRBJ1-2; tentative D call: TRBD1 (5 bases). The CDR3 is 14 amino acids. Germline loops: CDR1 SEHNR, CDR2 FQNEAQ (reference sequence). Trimming took off 0 bases at V and 3 bases at J, with 8 bases between the two ends. The CDR3: CASSLAGAYYGYTF. Written as DNA, the CDR3 is TGTGCCAGCAGCTTAGCAGGGGCCTACTATGGCTACACCTTC.

The J gene is TRBJ1-1, the V gene TRBV7-2; the D gene is possibly TRBD1 (6 bases). Germline values: CDR1 SGHTA, CDR2 FQGNSA. The CDR3 sequence is 15 residues long. The germline V and J ends were trimmed by 3 bases and 0 bases, with 11 bases remaining between them. The CDR3 region is CASSFLGGLNTEAFF. The CDR3 DNA is TGTGCCAGCAGCTTCCTTGGGGGCCTGAACACTGAAGCTTTCTTT.